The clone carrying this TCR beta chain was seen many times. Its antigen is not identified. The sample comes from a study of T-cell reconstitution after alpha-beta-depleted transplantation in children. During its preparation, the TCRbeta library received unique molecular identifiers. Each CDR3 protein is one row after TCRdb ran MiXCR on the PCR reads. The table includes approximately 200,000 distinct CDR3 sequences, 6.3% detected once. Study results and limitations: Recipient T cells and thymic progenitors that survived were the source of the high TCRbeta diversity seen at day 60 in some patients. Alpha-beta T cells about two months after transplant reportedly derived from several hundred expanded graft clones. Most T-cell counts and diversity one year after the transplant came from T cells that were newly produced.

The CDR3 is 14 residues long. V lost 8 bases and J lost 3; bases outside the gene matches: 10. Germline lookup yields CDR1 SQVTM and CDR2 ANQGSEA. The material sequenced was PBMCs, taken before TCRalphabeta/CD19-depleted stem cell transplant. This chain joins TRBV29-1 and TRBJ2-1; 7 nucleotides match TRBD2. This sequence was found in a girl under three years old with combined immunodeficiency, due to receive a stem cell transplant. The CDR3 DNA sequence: TGCAGCTCCACATTCCAGCGGGACTACAATGAGCAGTTCTTC. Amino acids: CSSTFQRDYNEQFF.